The present T cell receptor beta chain was sequenced within a study of shared clonotypes between healthy human individuals. Division of CD4+ cells produced a CD45RA+ naive subset and a CD45RA-negative memory subset. Germline CDR1 is LNHDA and CDR2 is SQIVND (reference sequence). Trimming stripped 3 bases from V and 7 bases from J, with 19 bases between. This CDR3 has 16 residues. About this clone: Its specificity is not known.

General study points: The study generally estimated greater richness for naive than memory subsets. Tissues were not sampled, only blood, and their repertoires likely differ.

Sorted subsets were amplified in replicate PCRs using about 210 ng DNA, tens of thousands of T cell genomes. The table came from immunoSEQ multiplex PCR; TCRdb's copy has only in-frame clones and leaves some out. The sample contains some 2,500,000 clones, around 93% of which appear only once. Sequencing was performed on naive CD4+ T cells from PBMCs. Stated subset: CD45RA+ positively selected. The TCR comes from a man in his late teens or twenties in good health. Some clones in this sample may be carry-over from other donors' samples. The rearrangement joins TRBV19 to TRBJ1-5; tentative D call: TRBD1 (6 bases). CDR3 bases: TGTGCCAGTAGTATTCTTGGGGGGCAGATCGCCCAGCCCCAGCATTTT. This sequence encodes CASSILGGQIAQPQHF.